This section outlines one T cell receptor beta chain sequence together with its context. Its antigen is as yet unknown. In germline, CDR1 is ENHRY, CDR2 SYGVKD. The ends were cut back, 2 bases at V and 2 bases at J, with 16 bases in the middle. This CDR3 comprises 16 residues. Deep was the level at which the assay was run. Here immunoSEQ multiplex PCR was the method, and the copy in TCRdb shows in-frame clones only, minus some. The table records under 1,900,000 clones, approximately 98.5% of them present only once. The data were obtained in a study of shared clonotypes between healthy human individuals. The overall study: Per donor, CD8 memory used one plate, CD8 naive used two, CD4 memory used three and CD4 naive used three.

Study-level results: Among a handful of donors, roughly 5% of naive CD4 clonotypes were found in common.

Sequencing was carried out using naive CD4+ T cells sorted from blood. Subset described: CD45RA+ positively selected. The chain has TRBV10-3 and TRBJ2-7; D is possibly TRBD1 or TRBD2 (5 bases each). This TCR came from a man aged 25-45 years in good health. The DNA of the CDR3 is TGTGCCATCAGTGAGACGACAGCCGGGGTTGCCTACGAGCAGTACTTC. Translation gives CAISETTAGVAYEQYF.